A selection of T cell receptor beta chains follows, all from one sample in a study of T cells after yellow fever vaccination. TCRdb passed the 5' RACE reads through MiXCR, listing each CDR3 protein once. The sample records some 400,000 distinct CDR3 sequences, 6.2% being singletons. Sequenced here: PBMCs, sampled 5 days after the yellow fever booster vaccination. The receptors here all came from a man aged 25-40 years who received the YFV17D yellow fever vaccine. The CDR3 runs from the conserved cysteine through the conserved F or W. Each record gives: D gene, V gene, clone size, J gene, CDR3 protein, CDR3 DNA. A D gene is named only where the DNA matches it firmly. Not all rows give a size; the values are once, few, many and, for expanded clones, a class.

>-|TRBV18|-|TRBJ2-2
CASSPLPATGEGSTGELFF
TGTGCCAGCTCACCACTCCCCGCGACGGGTGAGGGATCCACCGGGGAGCTGTTTTTT
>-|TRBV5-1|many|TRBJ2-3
CASSLVAGTDTQYF
TGCGCCAGCAGCTTGGTGGCCGGCACAGATACGCAGTATTTT
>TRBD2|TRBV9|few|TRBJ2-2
CASSVVWGTSTGELFF
TGTGCCAGCAGCGTAGTGTGGGGGACTAGTACCGGGGAGCTGTTTTTT
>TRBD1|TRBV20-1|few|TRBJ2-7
CSALRDRGRYEQYF
TGCAGTGCTTTACGGGACAGGGGGCGGTACGAGCAGTACTTC
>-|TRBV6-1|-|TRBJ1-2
CASRPRTDTYGYTF
TGTGCCAGCAGACCTCGGACAGACACCTATGGCTACACCTTC
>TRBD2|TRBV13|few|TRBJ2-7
CASSSGIAGGRHEQYF
TGTGCCAGCAGCTCGGGTATAGCGGGAGGGAGGCACGAGCAGTACTTC
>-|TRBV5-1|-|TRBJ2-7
CASSYGLEQYF
TGCGCCAGCAGCTACGGACTCGAGCAGTACTTC
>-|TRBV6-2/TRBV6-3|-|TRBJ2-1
CASRNQTVRTSYNEQFF
TGTGCCAGCAGAAATCAGACAGTACGGACCTCCTACAATGAGCAGTTCTTC
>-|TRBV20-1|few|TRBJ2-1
CSARHPASPFGEQFF
TGCAGTGCTAGACATCCGGCGTCGCCGTTCGGTGAGCAGTTCTTC
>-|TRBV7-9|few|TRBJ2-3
CASSDPGHGLQYF
TGTGCCAGCAGCGACCCGGGGCACGGCCTACAGTATTTT
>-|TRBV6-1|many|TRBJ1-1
CASYGGFKGGTEAFF
TGTGCCAGCTATGGGGGGTTTAAGGGGGGCACTGAAGCTTTCTTT
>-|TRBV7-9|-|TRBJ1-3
CAVILSGNTIYF
TGTGCAGTCATTCTCTCTGGAAACACCATATATTTT
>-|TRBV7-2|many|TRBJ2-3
CASSRMGGTDTQYF
TGTGCCAGCAGCCGTATGGGGGGCACAGATACGCAGTATTTT
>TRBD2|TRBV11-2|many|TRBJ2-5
CASSSGLAGGPFLETQYF
TGTGCCAGCAGCTCCGGACTAGCGGGAGGCCCTTTCTTAGAGACCCAGTACTTC
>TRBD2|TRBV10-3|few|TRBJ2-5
CAISESGTSGTETQYF
TGTGCCATCAGTGAGTCGGGGACTAGCGGGACTGAGACCCAGTACTTC
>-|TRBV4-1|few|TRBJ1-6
CASSQVIGPYNSPLHF
TGCGCCAGCAGCCAAGTGATCGGACCATATAATTCACCCCTCCACTTT
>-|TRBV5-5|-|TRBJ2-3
CASSLGSTTTDTQYF
TGTGCCAGCAGCTTGGGTTCTACTACCACAGATACGCAGTATTTT
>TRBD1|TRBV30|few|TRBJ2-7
CAWFPGQGNEQYF
TGTGCCTGGTTTCCGGGACAGGGAAACGAGCAGTACTTC
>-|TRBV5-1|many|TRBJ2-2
CASSPLQGTGELFF
TGCGCCAGCAGCCCCTTACAGGGCACCGGGGAGCTGTTTTTT
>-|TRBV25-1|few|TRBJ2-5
CASNHGTTQETQYF
TGTGCCAGCAACCATGGGACCACACAAGAGACCCAGTACTTC
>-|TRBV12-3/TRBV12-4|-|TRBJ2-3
CASSFWGSTDTQYF
TGTGCCAGCAGTTTCTGGGGGAGCACAGATACGCAGTATTTT
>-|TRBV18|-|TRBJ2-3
CASSPAGGVTQYF
TGTGCCAGCTCACCCGCGGGTGGTGTAACGCAGTATTTT
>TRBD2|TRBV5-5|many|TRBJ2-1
CASSLWTSVNEQFF
TGTGCCAGCAGCTTGTGGACTAGCGTGAATGAGCAGTTCTTC
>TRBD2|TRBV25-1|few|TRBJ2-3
CASRSSRGGDTDTQYF
TGTGCCAGCAGGAGCAGCCGGGGAGGGGACACAGATACGCAGTATTTT
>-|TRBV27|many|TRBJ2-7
CASSFAVGSYEQYF
TGTGCCAGCAGTTTCGCGGTAGGCTCCTACGAGCAGTACTTC
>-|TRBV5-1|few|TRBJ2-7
CASSWDTRRASYEQYF
TGCGCCAGCAGTTGGGACACCCGGAGGGCATCCTACGAGCAGTACTTC
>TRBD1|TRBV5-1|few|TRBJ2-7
CASSPRTGFSYEQYF
TGCGCCAGCAGCCCCCGGACAGGATTCTCCTACGAGCAGTACTTC
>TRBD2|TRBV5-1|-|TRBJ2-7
CASSSMTSGSYEQYF
TGCGCCAGCAGCTCCATGACTAGCGGGAGTTACGAGCAGTACTTC
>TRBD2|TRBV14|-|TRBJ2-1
CASSTQRLAGVSNEQFF
TGTGCCAGCAGCACCCAGCGCTTAGCGGGAGTATCCAATGAGCAGTTCTTC
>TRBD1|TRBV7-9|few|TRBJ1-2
CASSLVEGAGYGYTF
TGTGCCAGCAGCTTAGTGGAGGGGGCAGGATATGGCTACACCTTC
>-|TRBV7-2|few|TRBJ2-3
CASSLVSGQADTQYF
TGTGCCAGCAGCTTAGTTTCAGGTCAGGCAGATACGCAGTATTTT
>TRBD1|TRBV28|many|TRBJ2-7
CASRTTGQGSEQYF
TGTGCCAGCAGAACCACGGGACAGGGGAGCGAGCAGTACTTC
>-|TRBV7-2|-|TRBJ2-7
CASSPSPLSSYEQYF
TGTGCCAGCAGCCCAAGCCCCCTTAGCTCCTACGAGCAGTACTTC
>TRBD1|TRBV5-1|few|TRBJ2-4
CASSADREGDIQYF
TGCGCCAGCAGCGCGGACAGGGAAGGGGACATTCAGTACTTC
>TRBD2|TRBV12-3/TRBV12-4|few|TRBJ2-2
CASTRLAETGELFF
TGTGCCAGCACGAGACTAGCGGAAACCGGGGAGCTGTTTTTT
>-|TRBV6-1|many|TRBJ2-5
CASSPRGAETQYF
TGTGCCAGCAGCCCCAGGGGGGCAGAGACCCAGTACTTC
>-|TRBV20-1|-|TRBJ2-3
CSARGPRPTDTQYF
TGCAGTGCTAGAGGTCCGAGGCCTACAGATACGCAGTATTTT
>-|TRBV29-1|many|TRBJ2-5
CSASYGVGPPETQYF
TGCAGCGCCTCATACGGGGTGGGGCCCCCGGAGACCCAGTACTTC
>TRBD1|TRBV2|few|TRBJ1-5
CASSTGQEGGRGSNQPQHF
TGTGCCAGCAGTACCGGACAGGAAGGAGGCCGTGGTAGCAATCAGCCCCAGCATTTT
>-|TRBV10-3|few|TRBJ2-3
CAIREAEAGDTQYF
TGTGCCATCAGGGAGGCGGAGGCAGGAGATACGCAGTATTTT
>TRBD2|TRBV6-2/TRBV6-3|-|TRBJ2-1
CASSYTPTAGGFYNEQFF
TGTGCCAGCAGTTACACCCCGACAGCGGGAGGTTTCTACAATGAGCAGTTCTTC
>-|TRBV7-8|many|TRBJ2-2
CASSLPGTAGELFF
TGTGCCAGCAGCCTCCCCGGGACTGCCGGGGAGCTGTTTTTT
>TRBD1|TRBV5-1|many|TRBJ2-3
CASSSTGTGGTDTQYF
TGCGCCAGCAGCTCTACCGGGACAGGGGGCACAGATACGCAGTATTTT
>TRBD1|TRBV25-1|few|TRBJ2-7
CASSEGRTGTYEQYF
TGTGCCAGCAGTGAAGGTCGGACAGGGACCTACGAGCAGTACTTC
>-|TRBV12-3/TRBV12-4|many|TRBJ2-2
CASSDRNTGELFF
TGTGCCAGCAGTGACAGAAACACCGGGGAGCTGTTTTTT
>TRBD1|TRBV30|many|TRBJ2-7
CAWTGQGASDEQYF
TGTGCCTGGACGGGGCAGGGGGCTAGCGACGAGCAGTACTTC
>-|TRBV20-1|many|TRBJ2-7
CSARALDEQYF
TGCAGTGCTAGAGCACTTGACGAGCAGTACTTC
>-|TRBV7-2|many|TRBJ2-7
CASSLWQGIYEQYF
TGTGCCAGCAGCTTATGGCAGGGGATTTACGAGCAGTACTTC
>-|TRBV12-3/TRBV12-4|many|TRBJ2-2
CASSGTGELFF
TGTGCCAGCAGTGGAACCGGGGAGCTGTTTTTT
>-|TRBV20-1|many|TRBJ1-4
CSARDERQLNEKLFF
TGCAGTGCTAGAGATGAGAGACAGCTAAATGAAAAACTGTTTTTT
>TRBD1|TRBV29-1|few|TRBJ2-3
CSARQGSEDTQYF
TGCAGCGCAAGACAGGGGAGTGAGGATACGCAGTATTTT
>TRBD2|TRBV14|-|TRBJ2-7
CASSQDTGTSGYEQYF
TGTGCCAGCAGCCAAGACACCGGGACTAGCGGCTACGAGCAGTACTTC
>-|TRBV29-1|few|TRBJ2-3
CSVEILSTDTQYF
TGCAGCGTTGAAATTCTGAGCACAGATACGCAGTATTTT
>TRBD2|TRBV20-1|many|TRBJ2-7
CSAIAGAYEQYF
TGCAGTGCGATAGCGGGAGCTTACGAGCAGTACTTC
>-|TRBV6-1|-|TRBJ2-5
CASGGWFDEETQYF
TGTGCCAGCGGGGGGTGGTTCGACGAAGAGACCCAGTACTTC